Below, 7 T cell receptor beta chains from the same sample are listed, as sequenced in a study of T cells in Graves' hyperthyroidism and ophthalmopathy. Amplified TCR beta CDR3 regions derived from RNA transcripts. The HTBI primer set drove a first-round RT-PCR of the TCR CDR3. TCRdb redid the calling of the multiplex PCR reads with MiXCR, one entry per CDR3 protein. This sample has 470,000 or so distinct CDR3 sequences, with around 21% found just once. Specimen: blood. The receptors originated from a man aged 18 to 30 with Graves' hyperthyroidism.

Ten or more counts support this clonotype. The chain carries TRBV12-3 or TRBV12-4 and TRBJ1-1, with D perhaps matching TRBD1 (5 bases). Trimming removed 4 bases at V and 6 bases at J, with 9 bases between. The CDR3 covers 12 residues. CDR3 bases: TGTGCCAGCAGTTGGGGGGGTTCTGAAGCTTTCTTT. Translated: CASSWGGSEAFF.

At least ten counts were recorded for this clonotype. The CDR3 loop reads CAINPLGQVNTEAFF. The CDR3 DNA follows: TGTGCCATAAACCCCCTGGGGCAGGTCAACACTGAAGCTTTCTTT. The rearrangement links TRBV7-9 to TRBJ1-1, with D maybe TRBD1 (5 bases). Germline V gives CDR1 SEHNR, CDR2 FQNEAQ (reference sequence). Trimming took off 10 bases at V and 2 bases at J, with 20 bases between the two ends. The CDR3 spans 15 residues.

This clonotype was seen many times. The chain uses TRBV6-1 and TRBJ1-2, with D tentatively TRBD1 (6 bases). Germline V lookup: CDR1 MNHNS, CDR2 SASEGT. Trimming pared 2 bases from V and 7 bases from J, leaving 11 bases between. CDR3 length equals 13 residues. This CDR3 reads CASSEMPGAGYTF. The CDR3 DNA reads TGTGCCAGCAGTGAAATGCCGGGGGCTGGCTACACCTTC.

The table lists this clonotype with many counts. CDR3 sequence reads: CASSYKAGNTEAFF. The CDR3 DNA follows: TGTGCCAGCAGTTACAAGGCAGGAAACACTGAAGCTTTCTTT. The gene calls are TRBV6-5 and TRBJ1-1; D is uncertain. The V gene's germline CDR1 is MNHEY and CDR2 SVGAGI. This CDR3 has 14 amino acids. The V gene lost 2 bases and the J gene lost 2 bases, with 9 bases spanning the gap.

Ten or more counts support this clonotype. This chain connects TRBV20-1 to TRBJ1-1; D is undetermined. The CDR3 spans 10 residues. With 5 bases removed from V and 6 bases from J, the gap between germline ends came to 7 bases. Per germline, CDR1 DFQATT and CDR2 SNEGSKA (reference sequence). This CDR3 is CSAPYPEAFF. The CDR3 coding sequence is TGCAGTGCTCCCTACCCTGAAGCTTTCTTT.

The rearrangement joins TRBV6-1 to TRBJ2-3; 10 bases line up with TRBD1. Germline CDR1 MNHNS, CDR2 SASEGT. This CDR3 is 16 amino acids long. V dropped 8 bases and J dropped 2; count of bases not matched to a gene: 10. For the CDR3, the DNA is TGTGCCAGCGGGGATTTGGGACAGGGGACCACAGATACGCAGTATTTT. It yields the protein CASGDLGQGTTDTQYF.

This clonotype was picked up a small number of times. The chain carries TRBV5-1 and TRBJ2-7; 9 positions agree with TRBD2. The germline V gene encodes CDR1 SGHRS and CDR2 YFSETQ. The CDR3 has 14 amino acids. The V and J ends lost 0 bases and 5 bases, in that order; junction bases with no gene match: 3. CDR3 sequence: CASSLEAGGDEQYF. CDR3 DNA sequence: TGCGCCAGCAGCTTGGAGGCGGGGGGGGACGAGCAGTACTTC.